These 10 T cell receptor beta chains were all obtained from the same sample, sequenced in a study of Graves' ophthalmopathy and Graves' hyperthyroidism. Amplification from RNA transcripts yielded the TCR beta CDR3 regions. The workflow started with a first-round RT-PCR run with HTBI primers and then moved on to a second-round multiplex PCR. MiXCR, run by TCRdb on the multiplex PCR reads, gives a single entry per CDR3 protein. The sample lists 200,000 to 300,000 distinct CDR3 sequences, less than 55% occurring once. The sample was peripheral blood. Receptors originate from an adult man with Graves' ophthalmopathy.

The gene calls are TRBV19 and TRBJ2-7; D unclear. Germline CDR1 is LNHDA and CDR2 is SQIVND (reference sequence). There are 14 residues in the CDR3. Trimming removed 5 bases at V and 3 bases at J, with 14 bases between. The CDR3 nucleotides read TGTGCCAGTAGTCCCTTTACCGCAGACTACGAGCAGTACTTC. Translation: CASSPFTADYEQYF. Full variable domain (outside the CDR3, taken from reference TRBV19 and TRBJ2-7): DGGITQSPKYLFRKEGQNVTLSCEQNLNHDAMYWYRQDPGQGLRLIYYSQIVNDFQKGDIAEGYSVSREKKESFPLTVTSAQKNPTAFYLCASSPFTADYEQYFGPGTRLTVT.

The chain uses TRBV7-6 and TRBJ1-2; 8 bases are a match to TRBD1. The length of the CDR3 is 14 residues. Looked up from germline, CDR1 is SGHVS and CDR2 is FNYEAQ. With V trimmed by 6 bases and J by 3 bases, 6 bases remained unmatched. The CDR3 sequence is CASSEVQGDYGYTF. DNA for the CDR3: TGTGCCAGCAGTGAGGTACAGGGGGACTATGGCTACACCTTC.

This clonotype was counted between two and nine times. The chain links TRBV7-8 to TRBJ2-2, with 7 bases identical to TRBD1. Germline V gene sequence: CDR1 SGHVS, CDR2 FQNEAQ. After removal of 3 bases from V and 3 bases from J, the junction contained 7 bases not matched to a gene. The CDR3 totals 16 residues. The CDR3: CASSFSGTVHTGELFF. The DNA of the CDR3 is TGTGCCAGCAGCTTCTCCGGGACAGTGCACACCGGGGAGCTGTTTTTT.

This chain connects TRBV14 to TRBJ1-1; TRBD1 aligns across 7 bases. The germline gives CDR1 SGHDN, CDR2 FVKESK. The length of the CDR3 is 14 residues. The V segment lost 4 bases and the J segment 6 bases; nucleotides outside the gene matches: 8. Written as DNA, the CDR3 is TGTGCCAGCAGCCGGATCAGACAGGGATCTGAAGCTTTCTTT. Translating it yields CASSRIRQGSEAFF.

The chain employs TRBV25-1 and TRBJ2-7, with 11 bases lining up with TRBD1. There are 15 residues in the CDR3. Unmatched junction bases numbered 7, after V lost 7 bases and J lost 2 bases. CDR1 is MGHDK, CDR2 SYGVNS, per germline. The CDR3, as DNA: TGTGCCAGCACCTCGGGGACAGGGGGGACCTACGAGCAGTACTTC. As protein: CASTSGTGGTYEQYF.

The V gene is TRBV5-6, the J gene TRBJ2-7; maybe TRBD2 (5 bases). The germline V and J ends were trimmed by 0 bases and 3 bases, with 10 bases remaining between them. Germline CDR1 and CDR2: SGHDT and YYEEEE. The CDR3 totals 14 residues. The CDR3: CASSLAEGYYEQYF. DNA of the CDR3: TGTGCCAGCAGCTTGGCCGAGGGATACTACGAGCAGTACTTC.

The chain is built from TRBV7-9 and TRBJ1-5; D remains ambiguous. The CDR3 consists of 14 residues. V was pared by 1 base and J by 3 bases, with 7 bases between. The germline V gene encodes CDR1 SEHNR and CDR2 FQNEAQ (reference sequence). Here the CDR3 reads CASSLDQYNQPQHF. The CDR3 DNA is TGTGCCAGCAGCTTAGATCAGTACAATCAGCCCCAGCATTTT.

The chain carries TRBV27 and TRBJ1-1; D remains unclear. Trimming left V 1 base short and J 1 base short, with 7 bases between. CDR3 length equals 14 residues. CDR1 MNHEY and CDR2 SMNVEV come from the germline V gene (reference sequence). The CDR3 reads CASSLYGRNTEAFF. As DNA, the CDR3 is TGTGCCAGCAGTTTATACGGCAGGAACACTGAAGCTTTCTTT.

The CDR3 spells CASSLIAGGTEAFF. The CDR3 DNA sequence: TGTGCCAGCAGCTTAATTGCGGGGGGCACTGAAGCTTTCTTT. V gene TRBV7-2 combines with J gene TRBJ1-1; D may be TRBD1 (5 bases). V gave up 2 bases and J gave up 4 bases, with 11 bases separating them. The CDR3 loop spans 14 amino acids. Germline V lookup: CDR1 SGHTA, CDR2 FQGNSA. Supplemented by reference TRBV7-2 and TRBJ1-1, the full variable domain reads GAGVSQSPSNKVTEKGKDVELRCDPISGHTALYWYRQSLGQGLEFLIYFQGNSAPDKSGLPSDRFSAERTGGSVSTLTIQRTQQEDSAVYLCASSLIAGGTEAFFGQGTRLTVV.

As to this clonotype: At one end the junction does not follow the germline gene, possibly because of a read error. The chain recombines TRBV10-3 with TRBJ1-6, with 8 bases lining up with TRBD1. This CDR3 comprises 18 residues. In germline, CDR1 is ENHRY, CDR2 SYGVKD. CDR3 nucleotide sequence: TGTGCCAGCAGTTACTCAGGGGAACAGGGGGGGTACAGTTCACCCCTCCACTTT. Amino acid sequence: CASSYSGEQGGYSSPLHF.